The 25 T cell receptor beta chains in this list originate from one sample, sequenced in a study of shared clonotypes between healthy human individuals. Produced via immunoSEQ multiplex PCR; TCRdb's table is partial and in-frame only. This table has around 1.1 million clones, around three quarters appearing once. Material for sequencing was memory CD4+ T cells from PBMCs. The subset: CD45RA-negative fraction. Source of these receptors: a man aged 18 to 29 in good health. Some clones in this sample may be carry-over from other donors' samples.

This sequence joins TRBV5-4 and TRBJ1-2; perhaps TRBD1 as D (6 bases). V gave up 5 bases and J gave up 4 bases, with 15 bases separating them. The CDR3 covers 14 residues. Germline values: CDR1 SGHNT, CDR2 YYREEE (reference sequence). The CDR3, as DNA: TGTGCCAGCAGACAGGACGCCAGGGGCTATGGCTACACCTTC. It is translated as CASRQDARGYGYTF.

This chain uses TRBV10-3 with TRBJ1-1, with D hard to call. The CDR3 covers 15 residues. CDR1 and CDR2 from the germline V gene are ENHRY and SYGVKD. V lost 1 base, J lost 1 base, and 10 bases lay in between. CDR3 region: CAISELGSSNTEAFF. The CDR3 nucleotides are TGTGCCATCAGTGAGTTGGGCAGTTCGAACACTGAAGCTTTCTTT.

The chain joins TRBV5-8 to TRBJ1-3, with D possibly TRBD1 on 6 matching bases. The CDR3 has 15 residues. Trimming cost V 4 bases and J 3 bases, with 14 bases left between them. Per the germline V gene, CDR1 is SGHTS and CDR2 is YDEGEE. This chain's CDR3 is CASSTAGQIGNTIYF. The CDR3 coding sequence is TGTGCCAGCAGCACCGCGGGACAAATTGGAAACACCATATATTTT.

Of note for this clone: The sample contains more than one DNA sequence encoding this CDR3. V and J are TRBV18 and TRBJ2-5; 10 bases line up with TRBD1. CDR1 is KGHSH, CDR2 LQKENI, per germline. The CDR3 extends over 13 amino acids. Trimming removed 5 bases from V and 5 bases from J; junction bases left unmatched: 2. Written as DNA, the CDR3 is TGTGCCAGCTCATCGGGACAGGGGGAGACCCAGTACTTC. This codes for CASSSGQGETQYF.

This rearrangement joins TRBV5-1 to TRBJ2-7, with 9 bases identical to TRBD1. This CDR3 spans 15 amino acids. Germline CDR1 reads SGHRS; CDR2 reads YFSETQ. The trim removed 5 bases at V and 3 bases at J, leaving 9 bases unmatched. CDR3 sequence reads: CASRPGTGSFYEQYF. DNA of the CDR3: TGCGCCAGCAGGCCCGGGACAGGGAGCTTCTACGAGCAGTACTTC. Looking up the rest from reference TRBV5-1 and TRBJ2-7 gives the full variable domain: KAGVTQTPRYLIKTRGQQVTLSCSPISGHRSVSWYQQTPGQGLQFLFEYFSETQRNKGNFPGRFSGRQFSNSRSEMNVSTLELGDSALYLCASRPGTGSFYEQYFGPGTRLTVT.

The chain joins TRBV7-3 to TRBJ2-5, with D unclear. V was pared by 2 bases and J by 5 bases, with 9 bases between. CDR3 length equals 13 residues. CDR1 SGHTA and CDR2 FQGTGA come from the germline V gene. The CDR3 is CASSLSPPETQYF. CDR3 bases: TGTGCCAGCAGCTTATCCCCCCCCGAGACCCAGTACTTC.

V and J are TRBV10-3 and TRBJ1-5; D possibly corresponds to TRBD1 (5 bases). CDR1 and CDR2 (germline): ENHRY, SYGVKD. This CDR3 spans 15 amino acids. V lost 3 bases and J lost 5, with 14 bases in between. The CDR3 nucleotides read TGTGCCATCAGTGACGGGCCCATAGGGGATCAGCCCCAGCATTTT. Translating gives CAISDGPIGDQPQHF.

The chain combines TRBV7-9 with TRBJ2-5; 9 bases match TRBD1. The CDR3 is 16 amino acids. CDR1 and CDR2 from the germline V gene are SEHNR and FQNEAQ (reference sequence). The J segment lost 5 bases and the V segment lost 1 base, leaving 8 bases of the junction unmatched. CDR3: CASSLDRGRRWETQYF. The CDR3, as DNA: TGTGCCAGCAGCTTAGACAGGGGGCGTAGATGGGAGACCCAGTACTTC.

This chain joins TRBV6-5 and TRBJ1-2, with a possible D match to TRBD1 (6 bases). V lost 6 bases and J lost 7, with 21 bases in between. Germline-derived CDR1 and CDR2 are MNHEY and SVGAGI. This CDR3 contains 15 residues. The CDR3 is CASSSIQGVGLGYTF. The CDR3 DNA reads TGTGCCAGCAGCTCCATACAGGGAGTGGGGCTTGGCTACACCTTC.

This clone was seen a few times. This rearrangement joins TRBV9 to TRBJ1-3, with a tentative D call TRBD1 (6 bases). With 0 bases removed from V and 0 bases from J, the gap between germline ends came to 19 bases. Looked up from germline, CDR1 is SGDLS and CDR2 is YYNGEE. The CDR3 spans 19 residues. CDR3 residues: CASSVGPGGATSSGNTIYF. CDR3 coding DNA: TGTGCCAGCAGCGTAGGTCCCGGGGGCGCGACAAGCTCTGGAAACACCATATATTTT.

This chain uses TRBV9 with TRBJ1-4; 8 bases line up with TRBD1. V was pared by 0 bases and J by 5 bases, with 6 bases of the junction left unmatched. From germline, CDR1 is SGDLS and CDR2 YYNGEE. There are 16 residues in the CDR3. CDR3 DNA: TGTGCCAGCAGCGTAGAGACAGGGGCTTTGAATGAAAAACTGTTTTTT. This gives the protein CASSVETGALNEKLFF.

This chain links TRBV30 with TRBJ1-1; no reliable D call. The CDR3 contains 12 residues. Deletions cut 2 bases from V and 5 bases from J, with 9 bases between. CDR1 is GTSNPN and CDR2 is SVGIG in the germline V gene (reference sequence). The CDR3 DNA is TGTGCCTGGAGTCAGGAGGTAACTGAAGCTTTCTTT. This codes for CAWSQEVTEAFF.

CDR3 sequence (DNA): TGTGCCAGCAGCTTAAAGGTAGACAGGGACACCGGGGAGCTGTTTTTT. Protein: CASSLKVDRDTGELFF. The chain has TRBV5-5 and TRBJ2-2, with TRBD1 identical over 7 bases. V trimming: 2 bases; J trimming: 3 bases; junction bases outside the gene matches: 7. Germline assignment: CDR1 SGHKS and CDR2 YYEKEE (reference sequence). The CDR3 runs 16 residues.

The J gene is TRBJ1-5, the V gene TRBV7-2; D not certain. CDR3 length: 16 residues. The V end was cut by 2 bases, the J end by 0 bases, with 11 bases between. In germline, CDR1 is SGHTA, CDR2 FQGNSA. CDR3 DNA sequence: TGTGCCAGCAGCTTACTAGCACCCTATAGCAATCAGCCCCAGCATTTT. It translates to CASSLLAPYSNQPQHF.

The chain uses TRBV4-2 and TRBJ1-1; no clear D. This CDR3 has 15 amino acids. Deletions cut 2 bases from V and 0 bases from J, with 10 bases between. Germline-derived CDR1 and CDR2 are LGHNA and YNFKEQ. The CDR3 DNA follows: TGTGCCAGCAGCCAAAGTGGAACAATGAACACTGAAGCTTTCTTT. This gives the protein CASSQSGTMNTEAFF.

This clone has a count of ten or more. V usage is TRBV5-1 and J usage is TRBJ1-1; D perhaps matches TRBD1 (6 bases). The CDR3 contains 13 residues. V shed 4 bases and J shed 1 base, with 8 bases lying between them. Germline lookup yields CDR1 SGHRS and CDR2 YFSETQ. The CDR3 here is CASSRDTNTEAFF. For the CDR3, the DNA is TGCGCCAGCAGCAGGGACACGAACACTGAAGCTTTCTTT.

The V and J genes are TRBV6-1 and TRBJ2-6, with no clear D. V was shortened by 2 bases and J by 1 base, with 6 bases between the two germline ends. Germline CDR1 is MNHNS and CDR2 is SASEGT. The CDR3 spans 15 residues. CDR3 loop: CASSELGSGANVLTF. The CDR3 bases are TGTGCCAGCAGTGAACTAGGGTCTGGGGCCAACGTCCTGACTTTC.

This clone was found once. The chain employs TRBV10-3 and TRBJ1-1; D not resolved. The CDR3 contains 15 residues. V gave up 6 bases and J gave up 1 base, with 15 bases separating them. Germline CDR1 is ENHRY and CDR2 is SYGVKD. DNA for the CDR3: TGTGCCATCAGCGAGGGTCGGGGTGCGAACACTGAAGCTTTCTTT. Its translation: CAISEGRGANTEAFF.

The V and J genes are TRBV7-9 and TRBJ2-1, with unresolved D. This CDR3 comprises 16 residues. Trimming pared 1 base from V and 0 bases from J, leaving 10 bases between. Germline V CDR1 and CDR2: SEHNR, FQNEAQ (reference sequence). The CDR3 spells CASSLGGSLSYNEQFF. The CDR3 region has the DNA TGTGCCAGCAGCTTAGGAGGCAGTCTCTCCTACAATGAGCAGTTCTTC. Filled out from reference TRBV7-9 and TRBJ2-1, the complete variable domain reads DTGVSQNPRHKITKRGQNVTFRCDPISEHNRLYWYRQTLGQGPEFLTYFQNEAQLEKSRLLSDRFSAERPKGSFSTLEIQRTEQGDSAMYLCASSLGGSLSYNEQFFGPGTRLTVL.

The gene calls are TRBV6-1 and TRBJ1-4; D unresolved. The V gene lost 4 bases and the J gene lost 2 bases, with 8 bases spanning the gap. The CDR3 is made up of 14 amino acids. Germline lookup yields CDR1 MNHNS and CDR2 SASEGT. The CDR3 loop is CASSAGPTNEKLFF. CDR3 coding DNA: TGTGCCAGCAGTGCTGGACCGACTAATGAAAAACTGTTTTTT.

DNA of the CDR3: TGTGCTAGTGGTTTGGCTGGGGGAGCGGGCCGAAGCACAGATACGCAGTATTTT. It specifies CASGLAGGAGRSTDTQYF. The V and J genes are TRBV12-5 and TRBJ2-3, with TRBD2 as a possible D gene (6 bases). This CDR3 has 18 residues. V was cut by 1 base and J by 0 bases, with 17 bases left in between. Germline CDR1 LGHNT, CDR2 FRNRAP.

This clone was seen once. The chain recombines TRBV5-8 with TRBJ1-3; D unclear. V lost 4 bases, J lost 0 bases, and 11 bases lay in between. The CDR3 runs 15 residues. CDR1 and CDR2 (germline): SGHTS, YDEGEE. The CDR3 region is CASSIGRDSGNTIYF. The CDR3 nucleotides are TGTGCCAGCAGCATAGGACGGGACTCTGGAAACACCATATATTTT.

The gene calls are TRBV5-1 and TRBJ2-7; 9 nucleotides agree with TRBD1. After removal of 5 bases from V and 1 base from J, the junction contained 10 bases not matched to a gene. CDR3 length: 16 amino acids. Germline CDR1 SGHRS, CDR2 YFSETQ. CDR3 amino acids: CASSYQSGTGSYEQYF. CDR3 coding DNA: TGCGCCAGCAGTTACCAGTCAGGGACAGGGTCCTACGAGCAGTACTTC.

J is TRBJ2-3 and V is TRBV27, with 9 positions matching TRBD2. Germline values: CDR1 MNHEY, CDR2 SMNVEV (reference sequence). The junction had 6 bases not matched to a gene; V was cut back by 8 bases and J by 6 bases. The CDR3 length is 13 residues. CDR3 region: CASSRTSEDTQYF. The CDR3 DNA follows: TGTGCCAGCTCCCGGACTAGCGAGGATACGCAGTATTTT.

The CDR3 loop is CATAPGQGGEQYF. The CDR3 bases are TGTGCCACGGCGCCGGGACAGGGTGGCGAGCAGTACTTC. V usage is TRBV28 and J usage is TRBJ2-7; the match to TRBD1 covers 9 bases. Germline-derived CDR1 and CDR2 are MDHEN and SYDVKM. This CDR3 contains 13 residues. Losses at the gene ends were 10 bases for V and 6 bases for J; bases not matched to a gene: 10. The whole variable domain, remainder taken from reference TRBV28 and TRBJ2-7, is DVKVTQSSRYLVKRTGEKVFLECVQDMDHENMFWYRQDPGLGLRLIYFSYDVKMKEKGDIPEGYSVSREKKERFSLILESASTNQTSMYLCATAPGQGGEQYFGPGTRLTVT.